This T cell receptor (beta chain) is from a study of OX40 agonist ivuxolimab in advanced cancers. CDR3 length: 16 amino acids. V lost 2 bases to trimming and J lost 3 bases, with 17 bases between them. Germline assignment: CDR1 MNHEY and CDR2 SMNVEV (reference sequence). Whole-study findings and limits: Among T cells, CD8+ cells averaged more expanded clones than CD4+ cells. Partial responders treated at 0.1-3.0 mg/kg exhibited clonal expansion among the lowest measured.

Libraries were prepared by immunoSEQ multiplex PCR; TCRdb keeps only in-frame clonotypes and omits some of them. The data contain tens of thousands of clones, over 60% of them singletons. For this clone: Its target is unknown.

Material: CD4+ or CD8+ T cells sorted from blood, obtained in a trial of the OX40 agonist ivuxolimab. V and J are TRBV27 and TRBJ2-7; D possibly corresponds to TRBD2 (5 bases). The clonotype originates from an adult with an advanced solid tumor such as melanoma, head and neck, liver or kidney cancer. CDR3 sequence reads: CASSLTARTVVYEQYF. The DNA of the CDR3 is TGTGCCAGCAGTTTAACCGCCCGGACTGTCGTCTACGAGCAGTACTTC.